This T cell receptor (beta chain) is from a study of immune heterogeneity within non-small cell lung tumors. Whole-study findings and limits: Alongside site-unique high-frequency clones, identical dominant CDR3 beta clonotypes recurred across tumor sites within a patient. Between individual patients, the high-frequency T-cell receptor beta clonotypes largely differed.

This clonotype was counted many times. Its antigen is not identified. With 600 ng used per sample, the template was genomic DNA from bulk tumor. Multiple widely separated biopsies were taken from each primary tumor at surgery. Newly diagnosed with untreated non-small cell lung cancer, the patients underwent curative surgery. The CDR3 is made up of 15 amino acids. Germline V lookup: CDR1 LNHNV, CDR2 YYDKDF (reference sequence). The V end lost 0 bases, the J end lost 10 bases, and 16 bases lay between the germline ends. It was a multiplex PCR that amplified TCR beta CDR3, with 32 V and 13 J primers. One entry per CDR3 protein, called by TCRdb with MiXCR from the multiplex PCR reads. The sample contains some 13,000 distinct CDR3 sequences, about 23% of which appear only once.

The sample comprised lung tumor tissue. This chain uses TRBV15 with TRBJ2-1; perhaps TRBD1 as D (5 bases). This TCR was sampled from a man aged 45 to 65 with non-small cell lung cancer. The CDR3 region is CATSRDWGAGQEQFF. CDR3 DNA sequence: TGTGCCACCAGCAGAGATTGGGGCGCCGGACAAGAGCAGTTCTTC.